The 31 T cell receptor beta chains given below trace back to one sample, sequenced in a study of T-cell reconstitution after alpha-beta-depleted transplantation in children. Library preparation (for TCRbeta) was performed with unique molecular identifiers. MiXCR, applied by TCRdb to the PCR reads, yields one record per CDR3 protein. The repertoire holds 500,000 to 600,000 distinct CDR3 sequences, with 20% to 30% as singletons. Here the sequenced sample was PBMCs, taken before TCRalphabeta/CD19-depleted stem cell transplant. These receptors all come from a boy under two years old with Wiskott-Aldrich syndrome, due to receive a stem cell transplant.

The chain employs TRBV4-2 and TRBJ2-5; D unclear. Germline CDR1 is LGHNA and CDR2 is YNFKEQ. Trimming cost V 1 base and J 7 bases, with 13 bases left between them. CDR3 length: 14 residues. The DNA for the CDR3 is TGTGCCAGCAGCCAAGCCTACGCTCTGAGGACCCAGTACTTC. Protein product: CASSQAYALRTQYF.

This clonotype was counted between two and nine times. The rearrangement links TRBV12-3 or TRBV12-4 to TRBJ1-4, with D possibly matching TRBD1 (5 bases). Trimming left V 5 bases short and J 10 bases short, with 11 bases between. This CDR3 has 12 amino acids. The CDR3 nucleotides are TGTGCCAGCAGTATTCAGGGCTCAAAACTGTTTTTT. Residues: CASSIQGSKLFF.

This clonotype appeared a few times. The rearrangement links TRBV7-9 to TRBJ2-3; D possibly corresponds to TRBD2 (5 bases). The CDR3 runs 14 residues. V was trimmed by 4 bases and J by 4 bases, leaving 12 bases between them. The germline gives CDR1 SEHNR, CDR2 FQNEAQ (reference sequence). The CDR3 is CASSSGFTPDTQYF. The DNA of the CDR3 is TGTGCCAGCAGCTCGGGATTCACTCCAGATACGCAGTATTTT.

This clonotype was counted a few times. This rearrangement joins TRBV7-6 to TRBJ2-5, with D possibly called TRBD1 or TRBD2 (5 bases each). CDR3 size: 14 residues. Per the germline V gene, CDR1 is SGHVS and CDR2 is FNYEAQ. The V gene lost 5 bases and the J gene lost 3 bases, with 13 bases spanning the gap. The CDR3 DNA sequence: TGTGCCAGCAGCCACGGACGGGACGAAGAGACCCAGTACTTC. This sequence encodes CASSHGRDEETQYF.

The table lists this clonotype with a few counts. The rearrangement links TRBV20-1 to TRBJ2-1; 9 positions match TRBD2. The CDR3 is 16 amino acids. Trimming cost V 2 bases and J 7 bases; bases outside gene matches: 12. Germline CDR1 DFQATT, CDR2 SNEGSKA (reference sequence). Written as DNA, the CDR3 is TGCAGTGCTAGAAGGCGGGAGGGCCCGCCGGGGAATGAGCAGTTCTTC. It yields the protein CSARRREGPPGNEQFF.

The chain combines TRBV3-1 with TRBJ2-7, with a tentative D call TRBD2 (6 bases). Germline V lookup: CDR1 LGHDT, CDR2 YNNKEL (reference sequence). V lost 0 bases and J 3 bases, leaving 9 bases between the germline ends. The CDR3 covers 14 residues. CDR3 sequence reads: CASSQDTSLYEQYF. The CDR3 region has the DNA TGTGCCAGCAGCCAAGACACTAGCCTCTACGAGCAGTACTTC.

This chain uses TRBV5-4 with TRBJ2-1, with 7 bases fitting TRBD2. Looked up from germline, CDR1 is SGHNT and CDR2 is YYREEE (reference sequence). With V trimmed by 2 bases and J by 3 bases, 5 bases remained unmatched. The CDR3 spans 15 residues. This CDR3 reads CASSFPSGDYNEQFF. The CDR3 region has the DNA TGTGCCAGCAGCTTCCCTAGCGGCGACTACAATGAGCAGTTCTTC.

This clonotype was observed a few times. The chain joins TRBV21-1 to TRBJ1-1; the table assigns TRBD1, which was not confirmed against the DNA. TRBV21-1 is described as a pseudogene. CDR3 length equals 11 residues. This CDR3 reads CAIQGNTEAFF. The CDR3 coding sequence is TGTGCCATACAGGGGAACACTGAAGCTTTCTTT.

This clonotype was seen once. The chain combines TRBV2 with TRBJ2-1; TRBD1 is a possible D gene (6 bases). The CDR3 has 15 residues. Trimming took off 3 bases at V and 4 bases at J, with 13 bases between the two ends. The germline V gene has CDR1 SNHLY and CDR2 FYNNEI. The CDR3, as DNA: TGTGCCAGCAGTGAGAAGGGGGTGACTTACAATGAGCAGTTCTTC. Translated: CASSEKGVTYNEQFF.

The chain combines TRBV5-1 with TRBJ2-3; 12 nucleotides agree with TRBD2. The junction had 2 bases not matched to a gene; V was cut back by 2 bases and J by 10 bases. In germline, CDR1 is SGHRS, CDR2 YFSETQ. This CDR3 is 13 amino acids long. CDR3 loop: CASSLLAGGAQYF. Written as DNA, the CDR3 is TGCGCCAGCAGCTTACTAGCGGGAGGAGCGCAGTATTTT.

This clonotype has a handful of counts. This chain connects TRBV12-3 or TRBV12-4 to TRBJ2-5; 11 bases are a match to TRBD2. V lost 8 bases to trimming and J lost 0 bases; unmatched junction nucleotides: 2. CDR3 size: 14 residues. The DNA for the CDR3 is TGTGCCAGCGCGACTAGCGGGAACCAAGAGACCCAGTACTTC. Translation gives CASATSGNQETQYF.

This clonotype came up a few times. V usage is TRBV6-2 or TRBV6-3 and J usage is TRBJ2-7; 8 bases agree with TRBD2. CDR1 is MNHEY, CDR2 SVGEGT, per germline. CDR3 length equals 17 residues. The ends lost 6 bases at V and 3 bases at J; junction bases unmatched: 16. This CDR3 reads CASRASRSSGQGYEQYF. Written as DNA, the CDR3 is TGTGCCAGCAGGGCCTCGCGTTCTAGCGGGCAAGGCTACGAGCAGTACTTC.

In DNA form, the CDR3 reads TGTGCCAGCAGCTTGGGACAGGGGTTCGACACTGAAGCTTTCTTT. This translates into CASSLGQGFDTEAFF. The chain combines TRBV5-5 with TRBJ1-1, with 8 bases lining up with TRBD1. V trimming: 0 bases; J trimming: 3 bases; junction bases outside the gene matches: 4. The CDR3 loop spans 15 amino acids. Germline CDR1 SGHKS, CDR2 YYEKEE (reference sequence).

The chain joins TRBV7-3 to TRBJ2-1; D not resolved. The CDR3 is 16 residues long. Trimming left V 2 bases short and J 6 bases short, with 17 bases between. Germline V CDR1 and CDR2: SGHTA, FQGTGA. CDR3 sequence: CASSLGVGSWVNEQFF. The CDR3, as DNA: TGTGCCAGCAGCTTAGGGGTCGGCTCGTGGGTCAATGAGCAGTTCTTC.

CDR3 sequence reads: CASSFPSASTDTQYF. The CDR3 nucleotides read TGTGCCAGCAGCTTTCCAAGTGCGAGCACAGATACGCAGTATTTT. The rearrangement links TRBV5-6 to TRBJ2-3; D is ambiguous. The CDR3 has 15 residues. The germline V and J ends were trimmed by 2 bases and 0 bases, with 10 bases remaining between them. CDR1 SGHDT and CDR2 YYEEEE come from the germline V gene.

This chain joins TRBV29-1 and TRBJ2-7; the match to TRBD1 covers 8 bases. The germline V gene encodes CDR1 SQVTM and CDR2 ANQGSEA. This CDR3 is 16 amino acids long. Unmatched junction bases numbered 16, after V lost 7 bases and J lost 2 bases. The CDR3 sequence: CSARSPRTGMTYEQYF. CDR3 DNA: TGCAGCGCTAGATCGCCTCGGACAGGGATGACCTACGAGCAGTACTTC.

The gene calls are TRBV29-1 and TRBJ2-7; D is possibly TRBD1 (5 bases). Deletions cut 4 bases from V and 3 bases from J, with 13 bases between. CDR3 size: 13 residues. In germline, CDR1 is SQVTM, CDR2 ANQGSEA. CDR3 amino acids: CSVGGLLGYEQYF. The DNA for the CDR3 is TGCAGCGTTGGGGGCCTTCTAGGCTACGAGCAGTACTTC.

Only a few counts were recorded for this clonotype. The V gene is TRBV4-2, the J gene TRBJ2-5, with D hard to call. Between the trimmed V and J ends, which lost 0 bases and 2 bases, there was a span of 19 bases. This CDR3 is built from 18 residues. Germline CDR1 LGHNA, CDR2 YNFKEQ. CDR3 in DNA: TGTGCCAGCAGCCAAGATATGGGAAGCGCGGAGTGGCAAGAGACCCAGTACTTC. Translating it yields CASSQDMGSAEWQETQYF.

The chain is built from TRBV12-3 or TRBV12-4 and TRBJ2-1, with TRBD1 identical over 7 bases. Trimming took 3 bases from V and 5 from J; bases not matched to a gene: 10. The CDR3 sequence is 16 residues long. The CDR3 loop reads CASSFFRDRDNNEQFF. CDR3 sequence (DNA): TGTGCCAGCAGTTTCTTTAGGGACAGAGATAACAATGAGCAGTTCTTC.

The chain has TRBV7-2 and TRBJ2-7, with D possibly TRBD2 on 7 matching bases. CDR3 length: 15 amino acids. Germline CDR1 and CDR2: SGHTA and FQGNSA. The ends were cut back, 1 base at V and 2 bases at J, with 12 bases in the middle. In nucleotides, the CDR3 is TGTGCCAGCAGCTTAGAGGGGGGGCTGCCCTACGAGCAGTACTTC. Residues: CASSLEGGLPYEQYF. The variable domain in full, completed from reference TRBV7-2 and TRBJ2-7, reads GAGVSQSPSNKVTEKGKDVELRCDPISGHTALYWYRQSLGQGLEFLIYFQGNSAPDKSGLPSDRFSAERTGGSVSTLTIQRTQQEDSAVYLCASSLEGGLPYEQYFGPGTRLTVT.

The V and J genes are TRBV7-2 and TRBJ2-7, with 11 positions matching TRBD2. The germline gives CDR1 SGHTA, CDR2 FQGNSA. The CDR3 totals 16 residues. J gave up 6 bases and V 5 bases, and 12 bases lay outside the gene matches. CDR3 sequence reads: CASSQALAGVGVEQYF. DNA of the CDR3: TGTGCCAGCAGCCAAGCACTAGCGGGAGTTGGGGTCGAGCAGTACTTC.

This clonotype was detected a few times. The chain recombines TRBV5-1 with TRBJ2-4; TRBD2 might be the D (5 bases). Germline V lookup: CDR1 SGHRS, CDR2 YFSETQ. The V and J ends lost 4 bases and 0 bases respectively, with 8 bases between them. CDR3 length equals 14 residues. This CDR3 reads CASSPTIAKNIQYF. The DNA of the CDR3 is TGCGCCAGCAGCCCGACTATAGCCAAAAACATTCAGTACTTC.

V gene TRBV29-1 combines with J gene TRBJ1-2, with a possible D match to TRBD1 (5 bases). Germline CDR1 and CDR2: SQVTM and ANQGSEA. This CDR3 has 13 amino acids. Trimming stripped 5 bases from V and 4 bases from J, with 14 bases between. The CDR3 DNA reads as TGCAGCGTTTTAGGACAAAACGGCTATGGCTACACCTTC. This sequence encodes CSVLGQNGYGYTF.

The chain uses TRBV7-6 and TRBJ2-7, with 14 bases lining up with TRBD2. The CDR3 consists of 16 residues. Per the germline V gene, CDR1 is SGHVS and CDR2 is FNYEAQ. The junction had 7 bases not matched to a gene; V was cut back by 5 bases and J by 4 bases. The chain's CDR3 is CASSEGLAGAMYEQYF. CDR3 DNA: TGTGCCAGCAGCGAGGGACTAGCGGGAGCCATGTACGAGCAGTACTTC.

This chain joins TRBV7-9 and TRBJ1-2; D is perhaps TRBD1 (6 bases). V was cut by 2 bases and J by 6 bases, with 13 bases left in between. Germline loops: CDR1 SEHNR, CDR2 FQNEAQ (reference sequence). The CDR3 spans 14 residues. The CDR3 DNA follows: TGTGCCAGCAGCTTATCCAGGGGAGGTCATGGCTACACCTTC. It yields the protein CASSLSRGGHGYTF.

This clonotype was picked up a small number of times. V gene TRBV5-1 combines with J gene TRBJ2-3; D not resolved. The ends were cut back, 5 bases at V and 2 bases at J, with 15 bases in the middle. The CDR3 contains 15 residues. Germline V CDR1 and CDR2: SGHRS, YFSETQ. CDR3 region: CASSSFSQYTDTQYF. CDR3 nucleotides: TGCGCCAGCAGTAGCTTTTCCCAATACACAGATACGCAGTATTTT.

This clonotype was counted between two and nine times. The CDR3 DNA reads as TGTGCCAGCAGATCCGACAGGGGCGCTCTCTATGGCTACACCTTC. This translates into CASRSDRGALYGYTF. The rearrangement joins TRBV7-8 to TRBJ1-2; 8 bases map to TRBD1. CDR1 is SGHVS, CDR2 FQNEAQ, per germline. V lost 6 bases and J lost 4; bases outside the gene matches: 10. The CDR3 sequence is 15 residues long.

J is TRBJ2-7 and V is TRBV29-1, with D possibly TRBD2 on 7 matching bases. V was shortened by 5 bases and J by 5 bases, with 19 bases between the two germline ends. The CDR3 is 14 amino acids. Per germline, CDR1 SQVTM and CDR2 ANQGSEA. The CDR3 here is CSVKERGRGNEQYF. CDR3 nucleotides: TGCAGCGTTAAGGAAAGGGGGAGGGGCAACGAGCAGTACTTC.

This clonotype appeared many times. The chain links TRBV28 to TRBJ2-7; weak D call: TRBD1 (7 bases). CDR3 length: 14 amino acids. Trimming stripped 6 bases from V and 4 bases from J, with 16 bases between. The germline gives CDR1 MDHEN, CDR2 SYDVKM. DNA of the CDR3: TGTGCCAGCAGGCGGGGCCTGACAGGGTACGAGCAGTACTTC. Translating it yields CASRRGLTGYEQYF.

This clonotype was detected only a few times. This chain joins TRBV5-1 and TRBJ2-7, with 9 bases that match TRBD2. The V segment lost 2 bases and the J segment 5 bases; nucleotides outside the gene matches: 8. The CDR3 is made up of 15 amino acids. The germline CDR1 and CDR2 sequences are SGHRS and YFSETQ. The CDR3 DNA sequence: TGCGCCAGCAGCTTTTTGCGGGAGGGCCTCAACGAGCAGTACTTC. It codes for CASSFLREGLNEQYF.

This clonotype came up a few times. The chain employs TRBV5-5 and TRBJ1-5, with TRBD1 as a possible D gene (5 bases). The CDR3 runs to 15 residues. V dropped 4 bases and J dropped 0 bases, with 11 bases sitting between them. CDR1 is SGHKS and CDR2 is YYEKEE in the germline V gene (reference sequence). The CDR3 nucleotides read TGTGCCAGCAGCAAGGACATAAATAGCAATCAGCCCCAGCATTTT. The encoded protein is CASSKDINSNQPQHF. The variable domain in full, with the rest retrieved from reference TRBV5-5 and TRBJ1-5, is DAGVTQSPTHLIKTRGQQVTLRCSPISGHKSVSWYQQVLGQGPQFIFQYYEKEERGRGNFPDRFSARQFPNYSSELNVNALLLGDSALYLCASSKDINSNQPQHFGDGTRLSIL.